Below are 14 T cell receptor beta chains sequenced from a single sample in a study of blood T cell repertoires in COVID-19. Repertoires were generated with immunoSEQ multiplex PCR, while TCRdb's copy carries only in-frame clones and drops some. The sample lists about 480,000 clones; about 89% were seen once. Source material: peripheral blood. These receptors came from a woman aged 45-60 years with COVID-19, enrolled during active disease.

As regards this clone: At one of its ends the junction is not consistent with the germline gene, which may arise from a read error. The chain joins TRBV20-1 to TRBJ1-1; D perhaps matches TRBD1 (5 bases). The germline gives CDR1 DFQATT, CDR2 SNEGSKA (reference sequence). This CDR3 comprises 11 residues. In nucleotides, the CDR3 is TGCAGTGCTAGACACGAGAGCGGGACCCACTTC. This gives the protein CSARHESGTHF.

V and J are TRBV19 and TRBJ1-4; D gene unclear. In germline, CDR1 is LNHDA, CDR2 SQIVND (reference sequence). V was pared by 0 bases and J by 4 bases, with 9 bases between. The CDR3 contains 15 residues. The CDR3 here is CASSIDGRGNEKLFF. The CDR3 DNA reads TGTGCCAGTAGTATAGACGGCAGAGGTAATGAAAAACTGTTTTTT.

The genes are TRBV7-2 and TRBJ1-2, with a possible D match to TRBD1 (6 bases). V dropped 3 bases and J dropped 5 bases, with 10 bases sitting between them. This CDR3 has 13 residues. Per germline, CDR1 SGHTA and CDR2 FQGNSA. CDR3 sequence reads: CASSFGGRYGYTF. The CDR3 region has the DNA TGTGCCAGCAGCTTCGGGGGGCGATATGGCTACACCTTC.

This clone was seen a single time. This chain links TRBV3-1 (or the pseudogene TRBV3-2) with TRBJ1-1; no definite D call. The V end was cut by 3 bases, the J end by 5 bases, with 10 bases between. Germline lookup yields CDR1 LGHDT and CDR2 YNNKEL (reference sequence). This CDR3 region has 13 residues. In DNA, the CDR3 is TGTGCCAGCAGCCACCACGGAGAGACTGAAGCTTTCTTT. Its protein product is CASSHHGETEAFF.

In its sample, this clone was seen a few times. The CDR3 DNA is TGTGCCAGCAGCCGGGGGACCCTAACGGGGGATACGCAGTATTTT. Amino acid sequence: CASSRGTLTGDTQYF. The rearrangement uses TRBV7-6 and TRBJ2-3; possibly TRBD2 for D (6 bases). CDR1 SGHVS and CDR2 FNYEAQ come from the germline V gene. This CDR3 spans 15 amino acids. Trimming removed 5 bases from V and 6 bases from J, with 18 bases in between.

This clone was seen only once. This chain uses TRBV3-1 (or the pseudogene TRBV3-2) with TRBJ2-7; TRBD2 matches 8 bases. Germline CDR1 is LGHDT and CDR2 is YNNKEL (reference sequence). The length of the CDR3 is 17 residues. V lost 0 bases to trimming and J lost 0 bases; unmatched junction nucleotides: 7. CDR3 nucleotides: TGTGCCAGCAGCCAAGAAAGTCAGCGGGGGCGCTCCTACGAGCAGTACTTC. Residues: CASSQESQRGRSYEQYF.

This clone was seen only once. The CDR3 bases are TGCGCCAGCAGCCCGGGACAGGGAATTCTTGGCTACACCTTC. Residues: CASSPGQGILGYTF. This rearrangement joins TRBV4-1 to TRBJ1-2, with 9 positions matching TRBD1. The CDR3 length is 14 residues. Trimming removed 4 bases from V and 7 bases from J; junction bases left unmatched: 7. Germline V gene lookup returns CDR1 MGHRA and CDR2 YSYEKL.

The chain combines TRBV4-2 with TRBJ1-2; weak D call: TRBD1 (6 bases). The CDR3 runs to 15 residues. V was clipped by 1 base and J by 8 bases, with 17 bases between them. Germline V CDR1 and CDR2: LGHNA, YNFKEQ. In DNA, the CDR3 is TGTGCCAGCAGCCAAGTCTCATCAGGGGAGGGAGGCTACACCTTC. Residues: CASSQVSSGEGGYTF.

J is TRBJ2-1 and V is TRBV6-5; a weak D match, TRBD1 (5 bases). This CDR3 comprises 14 residues. Deletions cut 8 bases from V and 5 bases from J, with 16 bases between. The V gene's germline CDR1 is MNHEY and CDR2 SVGAGI. CDR3 region: CASHPRAPNNEQFF. The DNA for the CDR3 is TGTGCCAGCCACCCCAGGGCACCAAACAATGAGCAGTTCTTC.

This chain uses TRBV4-2 with TRBJ1-5, with D unresolved. Between the trimmed V and J ends, which lost 0 bases and 6 bases, there was a span of 9 bases. Germline CDR1 LGHNA, CDR2 YNFKEQ. The CDR3 spans 14 residues. The CDR3 DNA follows: TGTGCCAGCAGCCAAGACCCGGTCGGTCAGCCCCAGCATTTT. Translating gives CASSQDPVGQPQHF.

The chain links TRBV7-2 to TRBJ1-2; D perhaps matches TRBD1 (6 bases). V dropped 3 bases and J dropped 7 bases, with 15 bases sitting between them. Germline CDR1 reads SGHTA; CDR2 reads FQGNSA. The CDR3 consists of 14 residues. The CDR3 reads CASSLSLQGSGYTF. The CDR3 bases are TGTGCCAGCAGCTTGAGTCTGCAGGGGTCTGGCTACACCTTC.

The genes are TRBV9 and TRBJ2-7, with D perhaps TRBD2 (6 bases). The ends were cut back, 0 bases at V and 7 bases at J, with 14 bases in the middle. The CDR3 loop spans 14 amino acids. Germline assignment: CDR1 SGDLS and CDR2 YYNGEE. CDR3 sequence reads: CASSVGRGLMEQYF. CDR3 coding DNA: TGTGCCAGCAGCGTAGGGAGGGGCTTAATGGAGCAGTACTTC.

This chain joins TRBV10-3 and TRBJ1-2, with TRBD1 as a possible D gene (6 bases). Germline lookup yields CDR1 ENHRY and CDR2 SYGVKD. V was cut by 5 bases and J by 2 bases, with 18 bases left in between. The CDR3 runs to 16 residues. Here the CDR3 DNA reads TGTGCCATCAGTTCTTCCGGACAGCACCGCAACTATGGCTACACCTTC. It encodes CAISSSGQHRNYGYTF.

The chain uses TRBV10-1 and TRBJ1-1, with a possible D match to TRBD1 (6 bases). Germline CDR1 is WNHNN and CDR2 is SYGVQD (reference sequence). Trimming left V 4 bases short and J 11 bases short, with 14 bases between. The CDR3 has 12 amino acids. The CDR3 loop reads CASSGGPQGAFF. The CDR3 coding sequence is TGCGCCAGCAGTGGAGGTCCCCAGGGGGCTTTCTTT.